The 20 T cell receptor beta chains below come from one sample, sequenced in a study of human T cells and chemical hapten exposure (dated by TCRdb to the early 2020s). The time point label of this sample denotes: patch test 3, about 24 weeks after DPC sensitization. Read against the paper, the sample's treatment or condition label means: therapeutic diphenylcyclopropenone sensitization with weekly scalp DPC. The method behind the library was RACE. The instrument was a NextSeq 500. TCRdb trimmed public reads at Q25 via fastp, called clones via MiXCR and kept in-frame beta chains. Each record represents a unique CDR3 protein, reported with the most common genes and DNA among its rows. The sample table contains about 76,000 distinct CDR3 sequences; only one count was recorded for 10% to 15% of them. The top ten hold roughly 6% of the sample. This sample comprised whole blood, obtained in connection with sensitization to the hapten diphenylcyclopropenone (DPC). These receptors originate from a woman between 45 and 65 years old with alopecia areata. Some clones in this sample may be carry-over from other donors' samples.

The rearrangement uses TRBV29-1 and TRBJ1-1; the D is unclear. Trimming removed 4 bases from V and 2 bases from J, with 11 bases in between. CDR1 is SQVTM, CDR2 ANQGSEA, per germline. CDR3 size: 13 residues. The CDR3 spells CSVARQLNTEAFF. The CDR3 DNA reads TGCAGCGTTGCGAGGCAGTTAAACACTGAAGCTTTCTTT.

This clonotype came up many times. The CDR3 sequence is CASMARADSYEQYF. The CDR3 DNA is TGTGCCAGTATGGCTAGGGCAGACTCCTACGAGCAGTACTTC. V gene TRBV19 combines with J gene TRBJ2-7; D is ambiguous. The CDR3 runs to 14 residues. Germline V gene lookup returns CDR1 LNHDA and CDR2 SQIVND (reference sequence). Deletions cut 7 bases from V and 0 bases from J, with 13 bases between.

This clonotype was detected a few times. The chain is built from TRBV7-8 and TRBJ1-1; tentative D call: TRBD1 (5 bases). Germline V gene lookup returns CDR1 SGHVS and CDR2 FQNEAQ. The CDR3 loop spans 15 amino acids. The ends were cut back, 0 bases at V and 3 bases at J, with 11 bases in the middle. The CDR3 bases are TGTGCCAGCAGCTTAGCTTTGGGGCGGGACACTGAAGCTTTCTTT. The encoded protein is CASSLALGRDTEAFF. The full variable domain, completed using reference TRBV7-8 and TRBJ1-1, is GAGVSQSPRYKVAKRGQDVALRCDPISGHVSLFWYQQALGQGPEFLTYFQNEAQLDKSGLPSDRFFAERPEGSVSTLKIQRTQQEDSAVYLCASSLALGRDTEAFFGQGTRLTVV.

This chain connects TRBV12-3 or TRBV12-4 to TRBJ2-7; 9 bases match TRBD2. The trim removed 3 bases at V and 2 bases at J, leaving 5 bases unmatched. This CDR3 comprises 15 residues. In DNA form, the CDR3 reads TGTGCCAGCAGTTTGCGGGAGGGCCGGCCCTACGAGCAGTACTTC. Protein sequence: CASSLREGRPYEQYF.

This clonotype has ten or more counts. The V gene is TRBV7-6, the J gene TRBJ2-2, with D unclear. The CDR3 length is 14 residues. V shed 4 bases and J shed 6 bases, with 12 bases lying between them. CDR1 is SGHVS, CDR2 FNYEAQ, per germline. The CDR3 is CASSSRLSAGELFF. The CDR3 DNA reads TGTGCCAGCAGCTCTAGGTTAAGCGCCGGGGAGCTGTTTTTT.

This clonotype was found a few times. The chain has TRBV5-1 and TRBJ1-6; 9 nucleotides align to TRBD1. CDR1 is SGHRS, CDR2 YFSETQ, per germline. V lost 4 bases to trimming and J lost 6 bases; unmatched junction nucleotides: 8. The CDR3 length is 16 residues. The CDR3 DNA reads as TGCGCCAGCAGCCTAACCCCGGGACAGGGTAATTCACCCCTCCACTTT. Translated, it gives CASSLTPGQGNSPLHF. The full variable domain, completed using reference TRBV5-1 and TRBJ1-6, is KAGVTQTPRYLIKTRGQQVTLSCSPISGHRSVSWYQQTPGQGLQFLFEYFSETQRNKGNFPGRFSGRQFSNSRSEMNVSTLELGDSALYLCASSLTPGQGNSPLHFGNGTRLTVT.

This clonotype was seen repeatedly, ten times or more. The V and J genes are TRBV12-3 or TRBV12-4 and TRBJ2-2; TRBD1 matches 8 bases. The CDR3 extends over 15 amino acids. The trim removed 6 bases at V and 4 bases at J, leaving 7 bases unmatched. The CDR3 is CASSYLTGATGELFF. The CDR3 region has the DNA TGTGCCAGCAGCTACCTGACAGGGGCCACCGGGGAGCTGTTTTTT.

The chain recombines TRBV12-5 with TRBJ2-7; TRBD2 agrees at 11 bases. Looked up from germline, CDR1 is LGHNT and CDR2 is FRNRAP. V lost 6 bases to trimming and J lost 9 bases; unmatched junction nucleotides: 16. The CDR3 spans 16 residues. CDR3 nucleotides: TGTGCTAGTGGGGACGGTTCGGGACTAGCGGACCACGCGCAGTACTTC. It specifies CASGDGSGLADHAQYF.

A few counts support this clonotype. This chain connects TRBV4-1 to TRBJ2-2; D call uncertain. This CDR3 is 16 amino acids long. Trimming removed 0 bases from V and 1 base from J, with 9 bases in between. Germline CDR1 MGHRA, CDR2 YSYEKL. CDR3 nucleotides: TGCGCCAGCAGCCAAGAATCAGCAGGGAACACCGGGGAGCTGTTTTTT. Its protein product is CASSQESAGNTGELFF.

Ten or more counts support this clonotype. The CDR3 sequence is CSVEDMDGTEAFF. DNA for the CDR3: TGCAGCGTTGAAGACATGGACGGCACTGAAGCTTTCTTT. The V gene is TRBV29-1, the J gene TRBJ1-1; no clear D. Germline-derived CDR1 and CDR2 are SQVTM and ANQGSEA. Trimming stripped 0 bases from V and 4 bases from J, with 9 bases between. This CDR3 comprises 13 residues.

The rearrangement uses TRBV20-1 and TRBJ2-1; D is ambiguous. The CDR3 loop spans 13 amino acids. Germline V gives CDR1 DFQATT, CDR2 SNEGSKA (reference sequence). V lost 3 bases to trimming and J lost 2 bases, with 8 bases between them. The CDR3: CSASKWTYNEQFF. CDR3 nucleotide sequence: TGCAGTGCTAGTAAGTGGACCTACAATGAGCAGTTCTTC.

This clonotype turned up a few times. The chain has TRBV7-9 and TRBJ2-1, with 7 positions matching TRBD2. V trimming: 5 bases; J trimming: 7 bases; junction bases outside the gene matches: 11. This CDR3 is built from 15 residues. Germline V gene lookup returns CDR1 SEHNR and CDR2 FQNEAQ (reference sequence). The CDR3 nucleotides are TGTGCCAGCAGCCCAGGGCGGGAGCGAAATAATGAGCAGTTCTTC. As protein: CASSPGRERNNEQFF.

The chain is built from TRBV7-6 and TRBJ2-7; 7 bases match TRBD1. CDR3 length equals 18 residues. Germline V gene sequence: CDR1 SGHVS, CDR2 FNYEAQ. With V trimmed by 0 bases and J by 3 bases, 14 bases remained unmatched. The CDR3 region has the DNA TGTGCCAGCAGCTTAGCGGCGTGGGGCCCGGGACAGAGCTACGAGCAGTACTTC. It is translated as CASSLAAWGPGQSYEQYF.

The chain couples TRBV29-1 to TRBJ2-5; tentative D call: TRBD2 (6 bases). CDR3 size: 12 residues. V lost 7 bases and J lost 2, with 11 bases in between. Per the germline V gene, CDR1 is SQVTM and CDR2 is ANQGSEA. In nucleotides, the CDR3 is TGCAGCGCCATAGCGGCGCAAGAGACCCAGTACTTC. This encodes CSAIAAQETQYF.

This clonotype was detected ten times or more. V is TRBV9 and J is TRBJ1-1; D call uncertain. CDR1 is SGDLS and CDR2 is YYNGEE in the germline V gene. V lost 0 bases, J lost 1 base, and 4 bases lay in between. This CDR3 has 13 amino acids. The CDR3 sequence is CASSVGTNTEAFF. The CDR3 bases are TGTGCCAGCAGCGTAGGAACGAACACTGAAGCTTTCTTT.

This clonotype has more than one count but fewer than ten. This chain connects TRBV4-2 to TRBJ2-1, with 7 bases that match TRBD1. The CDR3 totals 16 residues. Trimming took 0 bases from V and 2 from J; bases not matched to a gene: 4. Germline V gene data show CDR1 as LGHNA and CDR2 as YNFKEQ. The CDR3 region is CASSQDPGGPYNEQFF. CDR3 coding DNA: TGTGCCAGCAGCCAAGACCCAGGGGGACCCTACAATGAGCAGTTCTTC.

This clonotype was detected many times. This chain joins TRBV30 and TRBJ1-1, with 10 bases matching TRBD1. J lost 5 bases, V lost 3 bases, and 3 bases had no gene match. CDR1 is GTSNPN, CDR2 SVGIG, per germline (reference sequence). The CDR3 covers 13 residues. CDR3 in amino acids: CAWRRDRGTEAFF. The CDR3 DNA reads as TGTGCCTGGAGAAGGGACAGGGGTACTGAAGCTTTCTTT.

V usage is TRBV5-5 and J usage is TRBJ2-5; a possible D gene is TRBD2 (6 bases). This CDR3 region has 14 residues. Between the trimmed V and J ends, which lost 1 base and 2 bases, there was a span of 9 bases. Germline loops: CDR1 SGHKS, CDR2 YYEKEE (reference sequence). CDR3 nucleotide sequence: TGTGCCAGCAGCTTGATGCGGGATCAAGAGACCCAGTACTTC. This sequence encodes CASSLMRDQETQYF. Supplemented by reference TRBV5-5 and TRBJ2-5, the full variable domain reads DAGVTQSPTHLIKTRGQQVTLRCSPISGHKSVSWYQQVLGQGPQFIFQYYEKEERGRGNFPDRFSARQFPNYSSELNVNALLLGDSALYLCASSLMRDQETQYFGPGTRLLVL.

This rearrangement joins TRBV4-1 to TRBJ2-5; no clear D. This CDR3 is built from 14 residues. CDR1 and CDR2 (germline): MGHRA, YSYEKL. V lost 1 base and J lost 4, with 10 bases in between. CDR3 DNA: TGCGCCAGCAGCCAAGGGAATAGATTAGAGACCCAGTACTTC. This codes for CASSQGNRLETQYF.

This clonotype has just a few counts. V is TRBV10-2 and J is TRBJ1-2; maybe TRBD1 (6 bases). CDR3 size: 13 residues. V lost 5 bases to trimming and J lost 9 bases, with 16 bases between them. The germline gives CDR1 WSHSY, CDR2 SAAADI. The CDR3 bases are TGCGCCAGCAGTCCGGACAGTTTATACAGCTACACCTTC. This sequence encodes CASSPDSLYSYTF.